Below, 18 T cell receptor beta chains from the same sample are listed, as sequenced in a study of T cell responses to AZD1222 COVID-19 vaccine (dated by TCRdb to the early 2020s). The library was built by means of the immunoSEQ multiplex PCR assay. TCRdb holds this immuneACCESS table with in-frame rearrangements only. Some clones are missing; in checked studies, unresolved V genes explain under half, and the rest has no known cause. The sample table lists roughly 100,000 clones, around 90% of them with a count of one. About 3.7% of the sample is held by the ten biggest clonotypes. The time point label corresponds to: baseline before first vaccination. Sequenced here: peripheral blood, sampled on day 0 of AZD1222 vaccination. The receptors stem from an adult in good health.

V and J are TRBV2 and TRBJ2-2; the match to TRBD2 covers 16 bases. The CDR3 extends over 16 amino acids. Germline trimming cut 6 bases from V and 6 bases from J; bases unmatched to any gene: 4. Germline V gene lookup returns CDR1 SNHLY and CDR2 FYNNEI. The CDR3 DNA reads TGTGCCAGCAGAACCGGGACTAGCGGGGGGGCCGGGGAGCTGTTTTTT. This translates into CASRTGTSGGAGELFF.

V is TRBV27 and J is TRBJ2-1; 10 bases are shared with TRBD2. V dropped 5 bases and J dropped 5; count of bases not matched to a gene: 12. From germline, CDR1 is MNHEY and CDR2 SMNVEV (reference sequence). This CDR3 is built from 17 residues. CDR3 loop: CASSRRIAGGADNEQFF. In DNA form, the CDR3 reads TGTGCCAGCAGTCGAAGAATAGCGGGGGGCGCTGACAATGAGCAGTTCTTC.

The table lists this clone with a count of one. This chain connects TRBV9 to TRBJ2-1; 8 bases agree with TRBD2. V lost 2 bases, J lost 8 bases, and 6 bases stayed unmatched. The CDR3 has 14 residues. Germline V gives CDR1 SGDLS, CDR2 YYNGEE. The CDR3 DNA sequence: TGTGCCAGCAGCGTGACGGGGGGGCTTTATGAGCAGTTCTTC. Encoded protein: CASSVTGGLYEQFF.

V gene TRBV13 combines with J gene TRBJ2-5, with D possibly being TRBD1 (8 bases). The CDR3 is made up of 18 amino acids. The V end was cut by 2 bases, the J end by 0 bases, with 19 bases between. Germline CDR1 PRHDT, CDR2 FYEKMQ (reference sequence). The CDR3 region has the DNA TGTGCCAGCAGCTTATCCCCGTACAGGGGGGGGGACCAAGAGACCCAGTACTTC. Translating it yields CASSLSPYRGGDQETQYF.

The gene calls are TRBV2 and TRBJ2-1; no clear D. Looked up from germline, CDR1 is SNHLY and CDR2 is FYNNEI. The germline V and J ends were trimmed by 7 bases and 3 bases, with 4 bases remaining between them. This CDR3 has 11 amino acids. CDR3 sequence: CASKYYNEQFF. The CDR3 nucleotides are TGTGCCAGCAAGTACTACAATGAGCAGTTCTTC.

The J gene is TRBJ1-3, the V gene TRBV28; a possible D gene is TRBD1 (5 bases). The germline V gene has CDR1 MDHEN and CDR2 SYDVKM. This CDR3 has 13 residues. Trimming pared 7 bases from V and 7 bases from J, leaving 14 bases between. The CDR3 nucleotides are TGTGCCAGCACGGGAGCCCGGGGGAACACCATATATTTT. Translated, it gives CASTGARGNTIYF. The entire variable domain, with the rest obtained from reference TRBV28 and TRBJ1-3, is as follows: DVKVTQSSRYLVKRTGEKVFLECVQDMDHENMFWYRQDPGLGLRLIYFSYDVKMKEKGDIPEGYSVSREKKERFSLILESASTNQTSMYLCASTGARGNTIYFGEGSWLTVV.

This chain connects TRBV9 to TRBJ2-3; 11 nucleotides agree with TRBD2. This CDR3 has 14 residues. The germline gives CDR1 SGDLS, CDR2 YYNGEE. Trimming took 4 bases from V and 14 from J; bases not matched to a gene: 12. The CDR3 reads CASSRGTSGSPPYF. CDR3 nucleotide sequence: TGTGCCAGCAGCCGAGGGACTAGCGGTTCCCCTCCGTATTTT.

This chain uses TRBV10-3 with TRBJ2-6; D remains ambiguous. The V and J ends lost 9 bases and 0 bases respectively, with 6 bases between them. The CDR3 contains 13 residues. Germline V gene data show CDR1 as ENHRY and CDR2 as SYGVKD. CDR3 loop: CAIWGSGANVLTF. In DNA form, the CDR3 reads TGTGCCATATGGGGCTCTGGGGCCAACGTCCTGACTTTC.

The chain employs TRBV9 and TRBJ1-3; TRBD1 might be the D (5 bases). Trimming removed 4 bases at V and 2 bases at J, with 16 bases between. The CDR3 extends over 16 amino acids. Germline V gene sequence: CDR1 SGDLS, CDR2 YYNGEE. CDR3 amino acids: CASSPSLTGAGNTIYF. Written as DNA, the CDR3 is TGTGCCAGCAGCCCGAGCCTAACAGGTGCTGGAAACACCATATATTTT.

The rearrangement joins TRBV6-1 to TRBJ1-1; no clear D gene. Trimming pared 1 base from V and 10 bases from J, leaving 13 bases between. Germline V gene lookup returns CDR1 MNHNS and CDR2 SASEGT. This CDR3 has 13 residues. The CDR3 sequence: CASSEDAGTGAFF. CDR3 bases: TGTGCCAGCAGTGAAGATGCGGGCACGGGAGCTTTCTTT.

This chain links TRBV2 with TRBJ2-3; 9 bases are a match to TRBD2. The CDR3 totals 15 residues. From germline, CDR1 is SNHLY and CDR2 FYNNEI. V was clipped by 6 bases and J by 4 bases; unmatched bases: 8. CDR3 bases: TGTGCCAGCAGCCCCGGGACTAGCTTCTCAGATACGCAGTATTTT. Translated: CASSPGTSFSDTQYF.

This chain connects TRBV19 to TRBJ2-1; D might be TRBD2 (7 bases). V was trimmed by 5 bases and J by 6 bases, leaving 20 bases between them. Germline lookup yields CDR1 LNHDA and CDR2 SQIVND (reference sequence). This CDR3 has 16 amino acids. The CDR3 region is CASSGGRGTLVNEQFF. The CDR3 DNA reads TGTGCCAGTAGTGGTGGGAGGGGGACCCTCGTCAATGAGCAGTTCTTC. Filled out from reference TRBV19 and TRBJ2-1, the complete variable domain reads DGGITQSPKYLFRKEGQNVTLSCEQNLNHDAMYWYRQDPGQGLRLIYYSQIVNDFQKGDIAEGYSVSREKKESFPLTVTSAQKNPTAFYLCASSGGRGTLVNEQFFGPGTRLTVL.

This chain uses TRBV27 with TRBJ2-7, with D perhaps matching TRBD1 (6 bases). Germline CDR1 and CDR2: MNHEY and SMNVEV (reference sequence). Trimming removed 3 bases from V and 2 bases from J, with 8 bases in between. The CDR3 is 13 amino acids. CDR3 sequence (DNA): TGTGCCAGCAGTTTTACAGGGACCTACGAGCAGTACTTC. Protein: CASSFTGTYEQYF.

J is TRBJ1-1 and V is TRBV6-5; no clear D gene. The germline V and J ends were trimmed by 8 bases and 1 base, with 11 bases remaining between them. This CDR3 has 13 amino acids. CDR1 and CDR2 (germline): MNHEY, SVGAGI. In nucleotides, the CDR3 is TGTGCCAGCTCGTTCGGAAGGAACACTGAAGCTTTCTTT. Protein: CASSFGRNTEAFF.

The J gene is TRBJ1-2, the V gene TRBV3-1 (or the pseudogene TRBV3-2), with D uncertain. Germline V gene sequence: CDR1 LGHDT, CDR2 YNNKEL (reference sequence). Trimming left V 2 bases short and J 8 bases short, with 15 bases between. The CDR3 has 14 residues. CDR3 nucleotide sequence: TGTGCCAGCAGCCAATTGATGGGGTGGCACGGCTACACCTTC. It translates to CASSQLMGWHGYTF.

V is TRBV10-3 and J is TRBJ1-2; TRBD1 agrees at 8 bases. The CDR3 covers 13 residues. Germline V gene data show CDR1 as ENHRY and CDR2 as SYGVKD. Losses at the gene ends were 6 bases for V and 6 bases for J; bases not matched to a gene: 6. CDR3 sequence (DNA): TGTGCCATCAGCGCCCAGGGGGCCGATGGCTACACCTTC. Residues: CAISAQGADGYTF.

The chain carries TRBV3-1 (or the pseudogene TRBV3-2) and TRBJ1-1; tentative D call: TRBD1 (5 bases). CDR3 length: 14 residues. Germline CDR1 is LGHDT and CDR2 is YNNKEL (reference sequence). The V gene lost 5 bases and the J gene lost 1 base, with 11 bases spanning the gap. The CDR3 coding sequence is TGTGCCAGCAGCTTACAGGTCGGGAACACTGAAGCTTTCTTT. It yields the protein CASSLQVGNTEAFF.

This clone showed up just once. The chain carries TRBV7-6 and TRBJ1-5; D uncertain. The germline V gene has CDR1 SGHVS and CDR2 FNYEAQ. The CDR3 spans 13 residues. V was pared by 3 bases and J by 6 bases, with 9 bases between. The CDR3 DNA reads as TGTGCCAGCAGCTTCACGGAGATTCAGCCCCAGCATTTT. Amino acids: CASSFTEIQPQHF.